This TCR beta chain was recorded in a study of cytomegalovirus exposure and HLA in healthy donors. Study information: A previous analysis identified 95 million to 120 million unique TCR beta sequences derived from some 170 million T cells.

Broader study findings: The study listed 164 cytomegalovirus-associated TCR beta chains. Despite most TCR sequences being rare, some public TCRs occurred in many donors. It was reportedly the case that the classifier diagnosed cytomegalovirus status with high specificity and sensitivity.

As concerns this clone: Its target is unknown.

Per germline, CDR1 SEHNR and CDR2 FQNEAQ (reference sequence). V shed 4 bases and J shed 0 bases, with 4 bases lying between them. The CDR3 sequence is 12 residues long. Primers: 60 Vbeta forward and 13 Jbeta reverse. The data were produced by immunoSEQ multiplex PCR, yet TCRdb's version contains in-frame clones alone and is incomplete. The sample contains about 180,000 clones, over 75% of which appear only once. The TCR sequence derives from a young woman in good health and CMV-seronegative. V gene TRBV7-9 combines with J gene TRBJ2-7; unclear D gene. Input material: PBMCs. The CDR3 sequence is CASSWSSYEQYF. CDR3 DNA: TGTGCCAGCAGCTGGAGCTCCTACGAGCAGTACTTC.